One and the same sample provided the 4 T cell receptor beta chains below, sequenced in a study of patients and donors after allogeneic stem cell transplantation. Each CDR3 protein gets one entry after TCRdb re-called the RT-PCR reads with MiXCR. The sample carries approximately 140,000 distinct CDR3 sequences, 37% recorded once. The specimen was blood, either unsorted or a sorted T cell fraction (not recorded which). All receptors derive from a human donor who was either an allogeneic HSCT recipient or a stem cell or donor lymphocyte infusion donor (not recorded which). It is not recorded whose cells these are; they may come from a transplant donor.

This chain links TRBV6-5 with TRBJ1-3; D call uncertain. The length of the CDR3 is 15 residues. The V end lost 6 bases, the J end lost 0 bases, and 12 bases lay between the germline ends. Germline lookup yields CDR1 MNHEY and CDR2 SVGAGI. CDR3 in amino acids: CASSLDNRSGNTIYF. The CDR3 DNA sequence: TGTGCCAGCAGCCTCGACAACCGCTCTGGAAACACCATATATTTT.

This clonotype has a count of ten or more. The V gene is TRBV11-1, the J gene TRBJ1-1, with D perhaps TRBD1 (6 bases). The CDR3 runs 15 residues. V dropped 1 base and J dropped 1 base, with 10 bases sitting between them. Per the germline V gene, CDR1 is SGHAT and CDR2 is FQDESV (reference sequence). CDR3 residues: CASSLVGHGNTEAFF. The CDR3, as DNA: TGTGCCAGCAGCTTAGTGGGACACGGGAACACTGAAGCTTTCTTT.

This clonotype was seen many times. The rearrangement joins TRBV12-3 or TRBV12-4 to TRBJ1-2; unclear D gene. Trimming removed 5 bases from V and 5 bases from J, with 12 bases in between. This CDR3 region has 13 residues. CDR3 bases: TGTGCCAGCAGTCCCGGGCCGTGGTATGGCTACACCTTC. The encoded protein is CASSPGPWYGYTF.

This clonotype was seen only a few times. A junction boundary mismatches the germline segment, possibly from a read error. V is TRBV7-7 and J is TRBJ1-1; D gene unclear. The CDR3 runs to 13 residues. Germline V gene lookup returns CDR1 SSHAT and CDR2 FNYEAQ (reference sequence). In DNA form, the CDR3 reads TGTGCTAGCAGCTTGGGATTCGGGACTGAAGCTTTCTTT. Residues: CASSLGFGTEAFF.